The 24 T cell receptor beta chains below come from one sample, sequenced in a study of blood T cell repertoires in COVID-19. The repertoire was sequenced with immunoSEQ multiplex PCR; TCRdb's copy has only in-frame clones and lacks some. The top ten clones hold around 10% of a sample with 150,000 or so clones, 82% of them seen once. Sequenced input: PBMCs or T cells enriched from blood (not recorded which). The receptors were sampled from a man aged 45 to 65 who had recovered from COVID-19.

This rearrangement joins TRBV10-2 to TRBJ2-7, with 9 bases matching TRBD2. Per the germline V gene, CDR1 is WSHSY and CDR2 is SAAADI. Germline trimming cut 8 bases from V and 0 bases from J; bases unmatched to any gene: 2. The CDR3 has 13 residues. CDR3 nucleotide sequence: TGCGCCAGCTGGACTAGCGCCTCCTACGAGCAGTACTTC. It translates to CASWTSASYEQYF.

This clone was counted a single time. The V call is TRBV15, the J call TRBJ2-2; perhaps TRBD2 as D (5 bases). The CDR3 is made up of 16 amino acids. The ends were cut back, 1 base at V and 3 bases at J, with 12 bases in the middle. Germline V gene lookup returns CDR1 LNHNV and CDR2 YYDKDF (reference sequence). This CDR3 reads CATSRARGMDTGELFF. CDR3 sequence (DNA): TGTGCCACCAGCAGAGCCCGGGGAATGGACACCGGGGAGCTGTTTTTT.

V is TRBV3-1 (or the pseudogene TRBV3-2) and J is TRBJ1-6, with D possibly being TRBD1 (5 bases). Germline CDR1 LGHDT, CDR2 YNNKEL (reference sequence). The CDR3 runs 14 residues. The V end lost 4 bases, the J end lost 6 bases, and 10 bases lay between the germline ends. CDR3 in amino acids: CASSRGGVNSPLHF. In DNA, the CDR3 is TGTGCCAGCAGCCGGGGGGGGGTTAATTCACCCCTCCACTTT.

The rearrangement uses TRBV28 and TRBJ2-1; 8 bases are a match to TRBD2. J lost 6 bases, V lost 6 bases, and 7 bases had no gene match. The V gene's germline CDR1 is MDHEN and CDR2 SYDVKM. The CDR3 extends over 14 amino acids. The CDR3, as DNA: TGTGCCAGCAGCCGCCCCGGGACTAGCAATGAGCAGTTCTTC. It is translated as CASSRPGTSNEQFF.

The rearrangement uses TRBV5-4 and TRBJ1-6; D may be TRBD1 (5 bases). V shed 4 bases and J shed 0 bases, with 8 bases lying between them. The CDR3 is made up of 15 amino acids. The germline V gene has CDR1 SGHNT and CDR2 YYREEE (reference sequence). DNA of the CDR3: TGTGCCAGCAGCCGAGACAGCTCCTATAATTCACCCCTCCACTTT. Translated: CASSRDSSYNSPLHF.

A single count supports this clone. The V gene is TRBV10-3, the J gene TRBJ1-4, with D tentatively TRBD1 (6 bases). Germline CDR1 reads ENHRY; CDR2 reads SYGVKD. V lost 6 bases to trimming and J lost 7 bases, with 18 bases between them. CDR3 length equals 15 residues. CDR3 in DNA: TGTGCCATCAGCGGCGGGGGGGCGGTAGGTGAAAAACTGTTTTTT. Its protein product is CAISGGGAVGEKLFF.

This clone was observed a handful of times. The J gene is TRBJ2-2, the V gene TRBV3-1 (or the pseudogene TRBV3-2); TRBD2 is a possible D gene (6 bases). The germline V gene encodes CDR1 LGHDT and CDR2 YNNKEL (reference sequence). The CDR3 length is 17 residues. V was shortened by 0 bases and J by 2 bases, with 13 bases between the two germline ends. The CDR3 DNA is TGTGCCAGCAGCCAAGACTTTAGCGGAGGTAACACCGGGGAGCTGTTTTTT. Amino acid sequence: CASSQDFSGGNTGELFF.

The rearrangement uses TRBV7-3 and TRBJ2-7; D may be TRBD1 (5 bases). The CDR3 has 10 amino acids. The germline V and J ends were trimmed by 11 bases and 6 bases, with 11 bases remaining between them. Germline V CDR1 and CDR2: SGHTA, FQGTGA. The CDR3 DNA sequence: TGTGCCTACATGACAGTCGAGCAGTACTTC. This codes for CAYMTVEQYF.

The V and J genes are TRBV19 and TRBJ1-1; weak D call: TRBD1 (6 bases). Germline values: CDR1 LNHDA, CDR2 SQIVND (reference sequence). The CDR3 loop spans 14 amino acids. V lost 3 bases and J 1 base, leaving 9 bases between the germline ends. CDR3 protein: CASSMQGTNTEAFF. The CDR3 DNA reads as TGTGCCAGTAGTATGCAGGGGACGAACACTGAAGCTTTCTTT.

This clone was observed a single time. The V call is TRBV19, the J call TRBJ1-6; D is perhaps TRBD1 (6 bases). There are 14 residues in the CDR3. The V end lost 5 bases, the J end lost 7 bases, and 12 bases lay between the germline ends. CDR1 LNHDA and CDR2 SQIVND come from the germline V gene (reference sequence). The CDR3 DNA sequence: TGTGCCAGTAGTTACAGGGACACCAATTCACCCCTCCACTTT. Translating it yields CASSYRDTNSPLHF.

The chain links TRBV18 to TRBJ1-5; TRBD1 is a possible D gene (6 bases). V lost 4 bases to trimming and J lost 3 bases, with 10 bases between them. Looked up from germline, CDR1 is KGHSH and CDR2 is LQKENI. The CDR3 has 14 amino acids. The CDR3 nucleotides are TGTGCCAGCTCACTCCGGGACATCAATCAGCCCCAGCATTTT. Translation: CASSLRDINQPQHF.

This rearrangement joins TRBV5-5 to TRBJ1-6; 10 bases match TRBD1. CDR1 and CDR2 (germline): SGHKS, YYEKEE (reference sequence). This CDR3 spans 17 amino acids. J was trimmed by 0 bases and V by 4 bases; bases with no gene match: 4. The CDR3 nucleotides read TGTGCCAGCAGCCCTCGGACAGGGGGCTCCTATAATTCACCCCTCCACTTT. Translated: CASSPRTGGSYNSPLHF.

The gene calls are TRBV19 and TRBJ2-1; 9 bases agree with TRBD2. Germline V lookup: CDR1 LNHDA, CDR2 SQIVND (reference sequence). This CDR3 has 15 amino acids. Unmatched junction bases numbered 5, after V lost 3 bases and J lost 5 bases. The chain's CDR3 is CASSISSGADNEQFF. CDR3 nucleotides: TGTGCCAGTAGTATCTCTAGCGGGGCCGACAATGAGCAGTTCTTC.

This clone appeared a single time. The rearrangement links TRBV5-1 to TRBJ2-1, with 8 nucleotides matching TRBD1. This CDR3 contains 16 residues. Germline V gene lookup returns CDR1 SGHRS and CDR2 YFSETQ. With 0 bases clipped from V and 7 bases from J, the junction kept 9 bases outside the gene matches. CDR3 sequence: CASSLVSRGQGNEQFF. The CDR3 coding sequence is TGCGCCAGCAGCTTGGTCTCACGAGGACAGGGTAATGAGCAGTTCTTC.

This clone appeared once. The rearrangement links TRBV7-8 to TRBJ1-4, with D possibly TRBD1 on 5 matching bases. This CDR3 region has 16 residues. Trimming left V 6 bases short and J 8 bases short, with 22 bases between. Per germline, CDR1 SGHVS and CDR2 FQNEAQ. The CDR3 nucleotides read TGTGCCAGCAGTCCCCTCCCAGGGTCCGAGTGGGAAAAACTGTTTTTT. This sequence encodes CASSPLPGSEWEKLFF.

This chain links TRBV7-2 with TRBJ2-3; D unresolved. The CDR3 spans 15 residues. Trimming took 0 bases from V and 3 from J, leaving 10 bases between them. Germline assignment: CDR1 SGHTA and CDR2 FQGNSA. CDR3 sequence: CASSLAPIGTDTQYF. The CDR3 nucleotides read TGTGCCAGCAGCTTAGCACCTATCGGGACAGATACGCAGTATTTT.

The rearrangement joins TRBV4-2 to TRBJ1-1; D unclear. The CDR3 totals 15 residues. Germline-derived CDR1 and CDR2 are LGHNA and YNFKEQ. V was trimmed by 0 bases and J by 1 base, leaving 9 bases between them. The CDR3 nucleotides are TGTGCCAGCAGCCAAGATCCTCCCGGGAACACTGAAGCTTTCTTT. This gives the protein CASSQDPPGNTEAFF.

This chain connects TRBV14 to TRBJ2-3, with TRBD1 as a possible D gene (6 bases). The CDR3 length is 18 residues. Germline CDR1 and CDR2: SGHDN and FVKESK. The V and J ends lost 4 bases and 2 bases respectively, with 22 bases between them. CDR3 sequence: CASSPPGGPSPLTDTQYF. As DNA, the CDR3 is TGTGCCAGCAGCCCGCCTGGGGGCCCTTCTCCCCTCACAGATACGCAGTATTTT. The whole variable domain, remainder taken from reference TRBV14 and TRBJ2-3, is EAGVTQFPSHSVIEKGQTVTLRCDPISGHDNLYWYRRVMGKEIKFLLHFVKESKQDESGMPNNRFLAERTGGTYSTLKVQPAELEDSGVYFCASSPPGGPSPLTDTQYFGPGTRLTVL.

The CDR3 loop is CASQTSGGYEQYF. The CDR3 coding sequence is TGTGCCAGCCAAACCTCCGGGGGCTACGAGCAGTACTTC. The J gene is TRBJ2-7, the V gene TRBV19, with D perhaps matching TRBD2 (6 bases). This CDR3 has 13 residues. V dropped 9 bases and J dropped 3 bases, with 15 bases sitting between them. From germline, CDR1 is LNHDA and CDR2 SQIVND (reference sequence).

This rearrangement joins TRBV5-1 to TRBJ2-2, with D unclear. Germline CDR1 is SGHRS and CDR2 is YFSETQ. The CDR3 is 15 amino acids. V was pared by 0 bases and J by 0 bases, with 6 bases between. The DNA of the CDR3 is TGCGCCAGCAGCTTGGTAACAGCGAACACCGGGGAGCTGTTTTTT. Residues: CASSLVTANTGELFF.

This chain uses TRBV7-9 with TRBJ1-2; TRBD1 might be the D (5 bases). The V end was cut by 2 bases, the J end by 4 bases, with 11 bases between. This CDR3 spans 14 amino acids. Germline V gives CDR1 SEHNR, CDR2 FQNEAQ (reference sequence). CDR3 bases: TGTGCCAGCAGCTTAAAGGGGCACGGCTATGGCTACACCTTC. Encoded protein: CASSLKGHGYGYTF. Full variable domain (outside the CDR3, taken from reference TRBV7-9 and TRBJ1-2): DTGVSQNPRHKITKRGQNVTFRCDPISEHNRLYWYRQTLGQGPEFLTYFQNEAQLEKSRLLSDRFSAERPKGSFSTLEIQRTEQGDSAMYLCASSLKGHGYGYTFGSGTRLTVV.

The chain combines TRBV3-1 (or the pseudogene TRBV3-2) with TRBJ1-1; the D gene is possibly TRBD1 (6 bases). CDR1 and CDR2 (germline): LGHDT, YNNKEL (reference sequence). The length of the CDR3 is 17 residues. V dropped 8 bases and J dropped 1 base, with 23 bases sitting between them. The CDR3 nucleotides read TGTGCCAGCTCCATCGGGAGGCAGGGGACTCCGAACACTGAAGCTTTCTTT. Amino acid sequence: CASSIGRQGTPNTEAFF.

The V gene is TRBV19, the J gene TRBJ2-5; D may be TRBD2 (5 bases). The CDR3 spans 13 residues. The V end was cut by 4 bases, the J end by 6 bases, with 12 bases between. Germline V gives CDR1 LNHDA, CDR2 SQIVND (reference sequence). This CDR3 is CASSKGVEKTQYF. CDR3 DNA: TGTGCCAGTAGTAAGGGAGTTGAGAAGACCCAGTACTTC. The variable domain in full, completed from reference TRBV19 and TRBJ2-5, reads DGGITQSPKYLFRKEGQNVTLSCEQNLNHDAMYWYRQDPGQGLRLIYYSQIVNDFQKGDIAEGYSVSREKKESFPLTVTSAQKNPTAFYLCASSKGVEKTQYFGPGTRLLVL.

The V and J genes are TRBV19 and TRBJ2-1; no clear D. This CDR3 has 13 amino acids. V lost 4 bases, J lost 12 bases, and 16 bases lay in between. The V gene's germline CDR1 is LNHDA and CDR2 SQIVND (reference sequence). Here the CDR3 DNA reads TGTGCCAGTAGTACAAACAGAGAAGGTCTGCAGTTCTTC. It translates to CASSTNREGLQFF.